These 24 T cell receptor beta chains share one sample of origin, sequenced in a study of spatial heterogeneity in lung cancer. TCRdb fed the 5' RACE reads into MiXCR, producing one record per CDR3 protein. The sample yields roughly 3,900 distinct CDR3 sequences, about 8% seen once. Time point specified: sample taken at primary tumor resection. Frozen PBMC, nontumor lung or tumor provided whole RNA, which was sequenced unsorted. This sample comprised PBMCs, obtained at surgery. The receptors were sampled from a female donor with early-stage non-small cell lung cancer.

This clonotype rates as large. This rearrangement joins TRBV9 to TRBJ1-1, with D unclear. The CDR3 has 12 amino acids. V lost 4 bases to trimming and J lost 3 bases, with 7 bases between them. CDR1 and CDR2 (germline): SGDLS, YYNGEE. The CDR3 bases are TGTGCCAGCAGCCTGGCCGACACTGAAGCTTTCTTT. Its protein product is CASSLADTEAFF.

The table lists this clonotype with a few counts. J is TRBJ2-7 and V is TRBV29-1; D is unresolved. Per the germline V gene, CDR1 is SQVTM and CDR2 is ANQGSEA. Trimming stripped 4 bases from V and 7 bases from J, with 14 bases between. The CDR3 runs 12 residues. CDR3 nucleotides: TGCAGCGTTGGGTCCCATTTGGGGGAGCAGTACTTC. Its protein product is CSVGSHLGEQYF.

By share, this clonotype counts as medium-sized. The chain joins TRBV19 to TRBJ1-5, with D possibly being TRBD1 (5 bases). The germline V and J ends were trimmed by 4 bases and 2 bases, with 12 bases remaining between them. This CDR3 has 15 amino acids. Germline assignment: CDR1 LNHDA and CDR2 SQIVND (reference sequence). The CDR3 is CASSNPGGRNQPQHF. The CDR3 nucleotides read TGTGCCAGTAGTAATCCGGGGGGACGCAATCAGCCCCAGCATTTT.

This clonotype appeared many times. This chain links TRBV5-5 with TRBJ2-2; D unclear. Germline loops: CDR1 SGHKS, CDR2 YYEKEE (reference sequence). V gave up 1 base and J gave up 10 bases, with 8 bases separating them. This CDR3 has 12 amino acids. The CDR3 nucleotides are TGTGCCAGCAGCTTGTTTAGGGCGGAGCTGTTTTTT. Translation gives CASSLFRAELFF. The full variable domain, its missing parts supplied by reference TRBV5-5 and TRBJ2-2, is DAGVTQSPTHLIKTRGQQVTLRCSPISGHKSVSWYQQVLGQGPQFIFQYYEKEERGRGNFPDRFSARQFPNYSSELNVNALLLGDSALYLCASSLFRAELFFGEGSRLTVL.

This clonotype has at least ten counts. The V gene is TRBV7-9, the J gene TRBJ1-1; perhaps TRBD1 as D (6 bases). The V gene lost 1 base and the J gene lost 8 bases, with 17 bases spanning the gap. This CDR3 region has 15 residues. CDR1 SEHNR and CDR2 FQNEAQ come from the germline V gene (reference sequence). Here the CDR3 reads CASSLVGTTTREAFF. The CDR3 DNA reads TGTGCCAGCAGCTTAGTCGGGACAACGACCCGAGAAGCTTTCTTT.

In this sample, this clonotype turned up many times. This chain links TRBV25-1 with TRBJ1-6; D not certain. V was cut by 0 bases and J by 7 bases, with 4 bases left in between. The CDR3 covers 13 residues. Looked up from germline, CDR1 is MGHDK and CDR2 is SYGVNS. The DNA for the CDR3 is TGTGCCAGCAGTGAATACCGGAATTCACCCCTCCACTTT. This sequence encodes CASSEYRNSPLHF.

In its sample, this clonotype was seen many times. The rearrangement links TRBV29-1 to TRBJ2-7; TRBD1 matches 9 bases. CDR3 length equals 15 residues. Germline trimming cut 3 bases from V and 2 bases from J; bases unmatched to any gene: 8. Germline CDR1 is SQVTM and CDR2 is ANQGSEA. CDR3: CSVEAGDRATYEQYF. The CDR3 region has the DNA TGCAGCGTTGAGGCCGGGGACAGGGCTACCTACGAGCAGTACTTC.

This clonotype was recorded at least ten times. The J gene is TRBJ1-2, the V gene TRBV19, with unresolved D. CDR1 is LNHDA, CDR2 SQIVND, per germline (reference sequence). The CDR3 has 15 residues. V lost 4 bases and J lost 3, with 15 bases in between. CDR3 coding DNA: TGTGCCAGTAGTAACCGGGCCATCCCCTACTATGGCTACACCTTC. Translating it yields CASSNRAIPYYGYTF.

This clonotype was seen at least ten times. This sequence joins TRBV29-1 and TRBJ2-2, with 7 positions matching TRBD1. The CDR3 sequence is 12 residues long. The germline CDR1 and CDR2 sequences are SQVTM and ANQGSEA. The V and J ends lost 6 bases and 5 bases, in that order; junction bases with no gene match: 3. The CDR3 here is CSVHRGTGELFF. CDR3 DNA sequence: TGCAGCGTACACAGGGGTACCGGGGAGCTGTTTTTT.

In its sample, this clonotype was seen a few times. The chain is built from TRBV19 and TRBJ1-1; D is possibly TRBD1 (5 bases). This CDR3 is built from 14 residues. CDR1 is LNHDA and CDR2 is SQIVND in the germline V gene (reference sequence). The V and J ends lost 9 bases and 2 bases respectively, with 16 bases between them. This CDR3 reads CASRFERGNTEAFF. In DNA form, the CDR3 reads TGTGCCAGCCGCTTCGAGAGGGGTAACACTGAAGCTTTCTTT.

Many counts were recorded for this clonotype. The chain links TRBV6-2 or TRBV6-3 to TRBJ2-7; no clear D. The CDR3 spans 15 residues. V lost 0 bases and J 1 base, leaving 10 bases between the germline ends. Germline V gene lookup returns CDR1 MNHEY and CDR2 SVGEGT. The DNA for the CDR3 is TGTGCCAGCAGTTACTCGCAGGACCCGTCCTACGAGCAGTACTTC. This sequence encodes CASSYSQDPSYEQYF.

The sample holds a few counts of this clonotype. The chain recombines TRBV5-4 with TRBJ2-2; TRBD1 or TRBD2 may be the D gene (5 bases each). The CDR3 loop spans 15 amino acids. CDR1 is SGHNT, CDR2 YYREEE, per germline (reference sequence). V lost 6 bases, J lost 4 bases, and 16 bases lay in between. The chain's CDR3 is CASNRDPGSTGELFF. In DNA, the CDR3 is TGTGCCAGCAACCGGGACCCAGGATCCACCGGGGAGCTGTTTTTT.

By its share, this clonotype is medium-sized. This chain uses TRBV28 with TRBJ1-4; no definite D call. Germline-derived CDR1 and CDR2 are MDHEN and SYDVKM. The ends were cut back, 8 bases at V and 4 bases at J, with 11 bases in the middle. The length of the CDR3 is 13 residues. The DNA of the CDR3 is TGTGCCAGCCGACGGGGTCTTAATGAAAAACTGTTTTTT. Amino acid sequence: CASRRGLNEKLFF.

This clonotype was observed at least ten times. The chain has TRBV3-1 and TRBJ2-7, with 7 bases matching TRBD1. Germline lookup yields CDR1 LGHDT and CDR2 YNNKEL (reference sequence). V lost 4 bases and J lost 6; bases outside the gene matches: 9. The length of the CDR3 is 14 residues. The CDR3, as DNA: TGTGCCAGCAGCCCTTGGGACAGAAAGGGCGAGCAGTACTTC. Translation gives CASSPWDRKGEQYF.

This clonotype has at least ten counts. As DNA, the CDR3 is TGCGCCAGCAGCCAGCACAGGGGGTTAGCTGGAAACACCATATATTTT. Amino acids: CASSQHRGLAGNTIYF. This rearrangement joins TRBV4-1 to TRBJ1-3, with 8 positions matching TRBD1. Looked up from germline, CDR1 is MGHRA and CDR2 is YSYEKL. V shed 3 bases, J shed 2 bases, and the junction held 6 bases outside the gene matches. The CDR3 contains 16 residues.

CDR3 residues: CASSPDRYEQYF. DNA for the CDR3: TGTGCCAGCAGCCCCGACAGGTACGAGCAGTACTTC. The chain recombines TRBV7-2 with TRBJ2-7; D is perhaps TRBD1 (6 bases). The CDR3 has 12 amino acids. V lost 5 bases and J 4 bases, leaving 9 bases between the germline ends. The germline gives CDR1 SGHTA, CDR2 FQGNSA.

For this clonotype: A much larger clone sits a single nucleotide away, making a read error possible. The DNA is omitted, as the CDR3 cannot be located on it reliably, and the CDR3 follows TCRdb's listing. J is TRBJ2-2 and V is TRBV7-3; the D call of TRBD1 is as the table states it, not checked on the DNA. The length of the CDR3 is 16 amino acids, counting both ends. Germline lookup yields CDR1 SGHTA and CDR2 FQGTGA. The CDR3 loop is CAGSFRQGRTPGSCFF.

Sample share makes this clonotype medium-sized. The J gene is TRBJ2-7, the V gene TRBV29-1; tentatively, D is TRBD1 or TRBD2 (6 bases each). From germline, CDR1 is SQVTM and CDR2 ANQGSEA. This CDR3 region has 11 residues. Trimming left V 5 bases short and J 12 bases short, with 17 bases between. The CDR3, as DNA: TGCAGCGTTCCCGGGGGCAGCACGTTGTACTTC. This gives the protein CSVPGGSTLYF.

In regard to this clonotype: Mismatch with germline at one junction end may stem from a read error. J is TRBJ2-5 and V is TRBV15, with D possibly being TRBD1 or TRBD2 (5 bases each). The CDR3 spans 12 residues. In germline, CDR1 is LNHNV, CDR2 YYDKDF (reference sequence). CDR3 DNA sequence: TGTGTCACCTCCGGGGTCCAGGGTGGCCAGTACTTC. Protein product: CVTSGVQGGQYF.

This clonotype was recorded many times. The J gene is TRBJ1-1, the V gene TRBV5-1, with a weak D call TRBD1 (5 bases). In germline, CDR1 is SGHRS, CDR2 YFSETQ. There are 16 residues in the CDR3. V dropped 0 bases and J dropped 0 bases, with 12 bases sitting between them. CDR3 loop: CASSLGGGVVNTEAFF. CDR3 coding DNA: TGCGCCAGCAGCTTGGGTGGAGGGGTGGTGAACACTGAAGCTTTCTTT.

Turning to this clonotype: Since a much larger clone is just one base distant, this may be a read error. In this CDR3 the conserved last residue, phenylalanine or tryptophan, is missing, so a read error is likely. The rearrangement uses TRBV7-3 and TRBJ2-1; D remains unclear. CDR3 size: 11 residues. V was cut by 5 bases and J by 9 bases, with 8 bases left in between. The V gene's germline CDR1 is SGHTA and CDR2 FQGTGA. CDR3 residues: CASSRGGEQFL. The CDR3 bases are TGTGCCAGCAGCCGAGGCGGTGAGCAGTTCCTC.

This clonotype has a handful of counts. V usage is TRBV7-3 and J usage is TRBJ1-3, with 11 positions matching TRBD1. Germline V CDR1 and CDR2: SGHTA, FQGTGA. J gave up 0 bases and V 6 bases, and 13 bases lay outside the gene matches. The CDR3 runs to 19 residues. CDR3 residues: CASRLQMGTGGDSGNTIYF. The CDR3, as DNA: TGTGCCAGCAGACTCCAAATGGGGACAGGGGGAGACTCTGGAAACACCATATATTTT.

This clonotype occurred many times. V is TRBV2 and J is TRBJ2-3; 9 bases align to TRBD2. The V segment lost 6 bases and the J segment 0 bases; nucleotides outside the gene matches: 4. The V gene's germline CDR1 is SNHLY and CDR2 FYNNEI. The CDR3 loop spans 15 amino acids. CDR3 nucleotide sequence: TGTGCCAGCAGACCGGGACTAGCTAGCACAGATACGCAGTATTTT. Translating it yields CASRPGLASTDTQYF.

The sample holds a few counts of this clonotype. With a much larger clone just one base away, this may be a read error. The chain carries TRBV4-1 and TRBJ1-2; 11 bases line up with TRBD1. The CDR3 is 16 residues long. V shed 2 bases, J shed 9 bases, and the junction held 11 bases outside the gene matches. Germline V lookup: CDR1 MGHRA, CDR2 YSYEKL. The CDR3 spells CASSQPIGTGGHSYTF. CDR3 DNA: TGCGCCAGCAGCCAACCTATCGGGACAGGGGGGCATAGCTACACCTTC.